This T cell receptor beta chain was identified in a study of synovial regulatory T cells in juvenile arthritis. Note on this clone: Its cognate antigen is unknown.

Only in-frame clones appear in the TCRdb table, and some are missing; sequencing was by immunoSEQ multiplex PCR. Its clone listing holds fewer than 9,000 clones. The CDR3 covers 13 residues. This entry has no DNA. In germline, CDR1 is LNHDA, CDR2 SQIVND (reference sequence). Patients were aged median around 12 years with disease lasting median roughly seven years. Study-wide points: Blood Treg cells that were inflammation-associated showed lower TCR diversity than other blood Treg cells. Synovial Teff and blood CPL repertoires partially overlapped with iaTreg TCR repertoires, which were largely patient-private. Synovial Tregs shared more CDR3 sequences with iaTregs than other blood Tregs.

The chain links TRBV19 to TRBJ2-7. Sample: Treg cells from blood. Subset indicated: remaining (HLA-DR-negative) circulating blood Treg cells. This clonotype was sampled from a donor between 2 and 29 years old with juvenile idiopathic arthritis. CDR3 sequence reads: CASSIEGGYEQYF.